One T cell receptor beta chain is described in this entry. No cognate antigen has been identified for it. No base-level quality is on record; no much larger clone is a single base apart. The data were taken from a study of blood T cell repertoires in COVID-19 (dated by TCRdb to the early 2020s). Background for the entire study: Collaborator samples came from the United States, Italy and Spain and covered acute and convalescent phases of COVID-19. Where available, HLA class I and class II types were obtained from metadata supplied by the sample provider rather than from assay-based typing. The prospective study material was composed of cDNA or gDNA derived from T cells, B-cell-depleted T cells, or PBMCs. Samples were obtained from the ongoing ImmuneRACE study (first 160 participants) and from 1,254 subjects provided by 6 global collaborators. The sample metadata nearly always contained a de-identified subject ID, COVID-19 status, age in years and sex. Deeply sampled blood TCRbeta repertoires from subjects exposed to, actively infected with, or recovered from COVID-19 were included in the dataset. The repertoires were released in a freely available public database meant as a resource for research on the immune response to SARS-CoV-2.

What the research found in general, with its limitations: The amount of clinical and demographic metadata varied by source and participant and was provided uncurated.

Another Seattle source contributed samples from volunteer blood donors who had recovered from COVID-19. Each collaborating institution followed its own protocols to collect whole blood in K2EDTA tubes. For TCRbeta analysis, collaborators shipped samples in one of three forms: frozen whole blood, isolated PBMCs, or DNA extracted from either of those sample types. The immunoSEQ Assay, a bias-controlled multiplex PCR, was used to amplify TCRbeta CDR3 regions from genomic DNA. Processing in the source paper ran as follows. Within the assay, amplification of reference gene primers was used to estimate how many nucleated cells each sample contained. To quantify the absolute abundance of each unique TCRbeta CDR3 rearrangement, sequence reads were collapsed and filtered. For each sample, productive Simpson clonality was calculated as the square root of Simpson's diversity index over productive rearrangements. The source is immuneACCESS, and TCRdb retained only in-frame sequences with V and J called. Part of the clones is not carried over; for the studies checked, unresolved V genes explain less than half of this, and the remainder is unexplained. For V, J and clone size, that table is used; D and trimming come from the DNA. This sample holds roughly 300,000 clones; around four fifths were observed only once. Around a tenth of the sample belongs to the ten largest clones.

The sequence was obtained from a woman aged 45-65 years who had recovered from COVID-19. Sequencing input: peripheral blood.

The CDR3 reads CASSRAGYEQYF. The DNA sequence is given as TGTGCCAGCAGCCGCGCAGGGTACGAGCAGTACTTC. The chain joins TRBV3-1 (or the pseudogene TRBV3-2) to TRBJ2-7; possibly the D gene is TRBD1, per 5 matching bases. The cysteine opens and the phenylalanine closes a CDR3 of 12 amino acids. This entry keeps only the CDR3 DNA: 36 bases, framed from base 1. Sequences LGHDT (CDR1) and YNNKEL (CDR2) are obtained from the germline V gene (reference sequence). The V and J ends are trimmed by 4 bases and 4 bases, leaving 8 bases between them.